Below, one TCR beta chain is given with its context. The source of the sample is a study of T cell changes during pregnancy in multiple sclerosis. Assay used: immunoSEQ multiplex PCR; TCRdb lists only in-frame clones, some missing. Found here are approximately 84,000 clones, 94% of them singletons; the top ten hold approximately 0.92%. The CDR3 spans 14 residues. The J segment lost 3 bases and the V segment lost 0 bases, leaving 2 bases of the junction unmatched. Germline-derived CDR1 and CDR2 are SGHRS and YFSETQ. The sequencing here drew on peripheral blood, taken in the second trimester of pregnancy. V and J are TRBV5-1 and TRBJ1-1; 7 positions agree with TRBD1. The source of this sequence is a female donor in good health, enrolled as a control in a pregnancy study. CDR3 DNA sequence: TGCGCCAGCAGCTTGGTAACAGGGGACACTGAAGCTTTCTTT. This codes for CASSLVTGDTEAFF. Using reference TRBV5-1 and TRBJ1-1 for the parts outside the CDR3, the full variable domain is KAGVTQTPRYLIKTRGQQVTLSCSPISGHRSVSWYQQTPGQGLQFLFEYFSETQRNKGNFPGRFSGRQFSNSRSEMNVSTLELGDSALYLCASSLVTGDTEAFFGQGTRLTVV.